Presented here are 14 T cell receptor beta chains from one specimen sequenced in a study of T cell changes during pregnancy in multiple sclerosis. Here immunoSEQ multiplex PCR was the method, and the copy in TCRdb shows in-frame clones only, minus some. There are about 60,000 clones in the sample; around 90% occur only once, and over 5% lies in the top ten. The specimen was peripheral blood, collected in the third trimester of pregnancy. All receptors come from a female donor in good health, enrolled as a control in a pregnancy study.

This chain uses TRBV5-5 with TRBJ2-7; 7 positions match TRBD1. The junction had 7 bases not matched to a gene; V was cut back by 4 bases and J by 3 bases. The CDR3 loop spans 14 amino acids. Germline assignment: CDR1 SGHKS and CDR2 YYEKEE (reference sequence). The CDR3 loop is CASSTRQGFYEQYF. The DNA of the CDR3 is TGTGCCAGCAGCACCCGACAGGGCTTCTACGAGCAGTACTTC.

This clone was picked up one time. The genes are TRBV5-1 and TRBJ2-3, with 8 bases matching TRBD1. V shed 6 bases and J 2 bases; nucleotides not matched to a gene: 8. The CDR3 totals 15 residues. In germline, CDR1 is SGHRS, CDR2 YFSETQ. CDR3 region: CASTRRGQDTDTQYF. In nucleotides, the CDR3 is TGCGCCAGCACCCGGAGGGGACAGGACACAGATACGCAGTATTTT. The whole variable domain, remainder taken from reference TRBV5-1 and TRBJ2-3, is KAGVTQTPRYLIKTRGQQVTLSCSPISGHRSVSWYQQTPGQGLQFLFEYFSETQRNKGNFPGRFSGRQFSNSRSEMNVSTLELGDSALYLCASTRRGQDTDTQYFGPGTRLTVL.

The rearrangement links TRBV7-6 to TRBJ2-5, with 9 positions matching TRBD1. With 5 bases clipped from V and 2 bases from J, the junction kept 6 bases outside the gene matches. There are 15 residues in the CDR3. Looked up from germline, CDR1 is SGHVS and CDR2 is FNYEAQ. CDR3 in amino acids: CASSLDGTGQETQYF. In DNA, the CDR3 is TGTGCCAGCAGCCTTGACGGGACAGGGCAAGAGACCCAGTACTTC.

The chain has TRBV6-5 and TRBJ1-3; a possible D gene is TRBD1 (5 bases). This CDR3 comprises 15 residues. Germline-derived CDR1 and CDR2 are MNHEY and SVGAGI. V gave up 6 bases and J gave up 3 bases, with 15 bases separating them. CDR3 sequence (DNA): TGTGCCAGCAGCCGGCAAAGGGGAATTGGAAACACCATATATTTT. As protein: CASSRQRGIGNTIYF.

The rearrangement uses TRBV7-2 and TRBJ2-7; D remains unclear. Germline loops: CDR1 SGHTA, CDR2 FQGNSA. Trimming stripped 2 bases from V and 5 bases from J, with 10 bases between. The length of the CDR3 is 13 residues. The CDR3 here is CASSLTPSHEQYF. The CDR3 DNA reads TGTGCCAGCAGCTTAACGCCTAGTCACGAGCAGTACTTC. Drawing the rest from reference TRBV7-2 and TRBJ2-7, the complete variable domain is GAGVSQSPSNKVTEKGKDVELRCDPISGHTALYWYRQSLGQGLEFLIYFQGNSAPDKSGLPSDRFSAERTGGSVSTLTIQRTQQEDSAVYLCASSLTPSHEQYFGPGTRLTVT.

The rearrangement joins TRBV19 to TRBJ2-7; 10 bases line up with TRBD2. V was clipped by 1 base and J by 4 bases; unmatched bases: 13. Germline V lookup: CDR1 LNHDA, CDR2 SQIVND (reference sequence). CDR3 length equals 18 residues. The CDR3 coding sequence is TGTGCCAGTAGTATAGGGGCAGCGGGAGGGCCAAACCGGTACGAGCAGTACTTC. Translated, it gives CASSIGAAGGPNRYEQYF. The whole variable domain, filled in from reference TRBV19 and TRBJ2-7, reads DGGITQSPKYLFRKEGQNVTLSCEQNLNHDAMYWYRQDPGQGLRLIYYSQIVNDFQKGDIAEGYSVSREKKESFPLTVTSAQKNPTAFYLCASSIGAAGGPNRYEQYFGPGTRLTVT.

The rearrangement links TRBV19 to TRBJ2-7, with 11 bases aligning to TRBD2. This CDR3 has 14 amino acids. CDR1 LNHDA and CDR2 SQIVND come from the germline V gene (reference sequence). V gave up 4 bases and J gave up 5 bases; unmatched junction bases: 4. The CDR3 nucleotides read TGTGCCAGTAGTAGACTAGCGGGACGGGACGAGCAGTACTTC. This sequence encodes CASSRLAGRDEQYF.

CDR3 protein: CAWSVDPGSGNTIYF. CDR3 nucleotides: TGTGCCTGGAGTGTAGATCCGGGATCTGGAAACACCATATATTTT. The V gene is TRBV30, the J gene TRBJ1-3; D gene ambiguous. CDR3 size: 15 residues. V gave up 0 bases and J gave up 1 base, with 10 bases separating them. Germline assignment: CDR1 GTSNPN and CDR2 SVGIG (reference sequence).

V usage is TRBV7-2 and J usage is TRBJ2-3; D possibly corresponds to TRBD2 (5 bases). Germline loops: CDR1 SGHTA, CDR2 FQGNSA. Trimming shortened V by 2 bases and J by 8 bases, and 11 bases separated the two germline ends. This CDR3 is 13 amino acids long. CDR3 bases: TGTGCCAGCAGCTTATTTAGCGAGCCTACGCAGTATTTT. This encodes CASSLFSEPTQYF.

This sequence joins TRBV2 and TRBJ2-3; D is possibly TRBD1 (6 bases). CDR1 SNHLY and CDR2 FYNNEI come from the germline V gene. CDR3 length: 15 residues. V lost 3 bases, J lost 4 bases, and 14 bases lay in between. The CDR3 here is CASSEPQGWADTQYF. The CDR3 nucleotides are TGTGCCAGCAGTGAGCCTCAGGGGTGGGCAGATACGCAGTATTTT.

The chain carries TRBV6-1 and TRBJ1-2, with TRBD1 matching over 7 bases. Germline assignment: CDR1 MNHNS and CDR2 SASEGT. The V segment lost 2 bases and the J segment 4 bases; nucleotides outside the gene matches: 7. The CDR3 extends over 15 amino acids. CDR3 region: CASSEKPGQIYGYTF. CDR3 coding DNA: TGTGCCAGCAGTGAAAAACCGGGACAGATCTATGGCTACACCTTC.

The chain has TRBV11-2 and TRBJ2-7, with D hard to call. Germline values: CDR1 SGHAT, CDR2 FQNNGV. V lost 1 base, J lost 6 bases, and 10 bases lay in between. The CDR3 is 13 amino acids. CDR3 region: CASSLAHGREQYF. In DNA, the CDR3 is TGTGCCAGCAGCTTAGCCCATGGGCGCGAGCAGTACTTC.

This clone was recorded only once. This CDR3 reads CASSSPVTDRSNEQFF. Written as DNA, the CDR3 is TGTGCCAGCAGCTCACCGGTTACGGATCGGAGTAATGAGCAGTTCTTC. The chain employs TRBV7-6 and TRBJ2-1; D is undetermined. CDR1 and CDR2 from the germline V gene are SGHVS and FNYEAQ. Deletions cut 4 bases from V and 7 bases from J, with 20 bases between. CDR3 length: 16 amino acids.

This chain connects TRBV28 to TRBJ2-4; 10 bases line up with TRBD1. CDR1 is MDHEN and CDR2 is SYDVKM in the germline V gene. The V and J ends lost 4 bases and 6 bases, in that order; junction bases with no gene match: 6. The CDR3 consists of 15 residues. DNA of the CDR3: TGTGCCAGCAGTTCCGAGGGGGACAGGGGAAACATTCAGTACTTC. Translation gives CASSSEGDRGNIQYF. Full variable domain (missing parts from reference TRBV28 and TRBJ2-4): DVKVTQSSRYLVKRTGEKVFLECVQDMDHENMFWYRQDPGLGLRLIYFSYDVKMKEKGDIPEGYSVSREKKERFSLILESASTNQTSMYLCASSSEGDRGNIQYFGAGTRLSVL.